One and the same sample provided the 13 T cell receptor beta chains below, sequenced in a study of beta chain features in type 1 diabetes. Every isolated RNA sample was fully reverse transcribed, so sequencing captured expressed TCRB transcripts. Profiled with immunoSEQ multiplex PCR; TCRdb holds only in-frame clones, not every one. This table holds nearly 250,000 clones, around 68% found once. Input material: naive CD4+ T cells from blood. Receptor source: a man aged 30 to 45 in good health.

There are a few counts of this clone. This chain uses TRBV18 with TRBJ2-5; D is ambiguous. Trimming took 2 bases from V and 2 from J, leaving 9 bases between them. The germline gives CDR1 KGHSH, CDR2 LQKENI. The CDR3 totals 14 residues. The CDR3 DNA follows: TGTGCCAGCTCACCAGAGAGGATTCAAGAGACCCAGTACTTC. It is translated as CASSPERIQETQYF.

The chain couples TRBV27 to TRBJ2-5; 7 positions match TRBD1. The J segment lost 4 bases and the V segment lost 2 bases, leaving 4 bases of the junction unmatched. CDR1 and CDR2 (germline): MNHEY, SMNVEV (reference sequence). The CDR3 is made up of 14 amino acids. The CDR3 sequence is CASSLTTGRETQYF. CDR3 bases: TGTGCCAGCAGTTTAACGACAGGGAGAGAGACCCAGTACTTC.

The chain employs TRBV30 and TRBJ1-3; D not resolved. This CDR3 spans 12 amino acids. Germline CDR1 GTSNPN, CDR2 SVGIG (reference sequence). The V gene lost 3 bases and the J gene lost 3 bases, with 6 bases spanning the gap. CDR3 sequence (DNA): TGTGCCTGGAGCCTCCTTGGAAACACCATATATTTT. It translates to CAWSLLGNTIYF.

This chain joins TRBV30 and TRBJ1-2, with 8 bases fitting TRBD1. CDR3 length: 15 amino acids. Germline-derived CDR1 and CDR2 are GTSNPN and SVGIG (reference sequence). The V segment lost 2 bases and the J segment 4 bases; nucleotides outside the gene matches: 9. CDR3 sequence (DNA): TGTGCCTGGAGTAACCCACTCAGGGGGCTCTATGGCTACACCTTC. The encoded protein is CAWSNPLRGLYGYTF. Full variable domain (remainder filled in from reference TRBV30 and TRBJ1-2): SQTIHQWPATLVQPVGSPLSLECTVEGTSNPNLYWYRQAAGRGLQLLFYSVGIGQISSEVPQNLSASRPQDRQFILSSKKLLLSDSGFYLCAWSNPLRGLYGYTFGSGTRLTVV.

As concerns this clone: This sample also contains other DNA sequences that code for the same CDR3. The V call is TRBV20-1, the J call TRBJ2-3; tentative D call: TRBD2 (6 bases). Looked up from germline, CDR1 is DFQATT and CDR2 is SNEGSKA (reference sequence). The V gene lost 5 bases and the J gene lost 9 bases, with 12 bases spanning the gap. There are 11 residues in the CDR3. CDR3 in DNA: TGCAGTGCTCTCCGCGGGGACACGCAGTATTTT. Its protein product is CSALRGDTQYF.

The chain carries TRBV9 and TRBJ2-4, with D tentatively TRBD2 (5 bases). Trimming cost V 7 bases and J 2 bases, with 10 bases left between them. The CDR3 is made up of 13 amino acids. Per the germline V gene, CDR1 is SGDLS and CDR2 is YYNGEE. CDR3 sequence reads: CASSPGSKNIQYF. CDR3 coding DNA: TGTGCCAGCTCGCCGGGGTCCAAAAACATTCAGTACTTC. The full variable domain, in which reference TRBV9 and TRBJ2-4 provide the parts outside the CDR3, is DSGVTQTPKHLITATGQRVTLRCSPRSGDLSVYWYQQSLDQGLQFLIQYYNGEERAKGNILERFSAQQFPDLHSELNLSSLELGDSALYFCASSPGSKNIQYFGAGTRLSVL.

This clone was observed a few times. The chain has TRBV30 and TRBJ1-4, with TRBD1 matching 8 bases. The CDR3 spans 14 residues. CDR1 is GTSNPN, CDR2 SVGIG, per germline (reference sequence). The junction had 9 bases not matched to a gene; V was cut back by 4 bases and J by 8 bases. The CDR3 DNA reads as TGTGCCTGGAAGAAGACAGGGGTTGTGGAAAAACTGTTTTTT. Translating gives CAWKKTGVVEKLFF.

This clone occurred a few times. The V gene is TRBV29-1, the J gene TRBJ2-3; D call uncertain. This CDR3 spans 15 amino acids. The germline V and J ends were trimmed by 4 bases and 2 bases, with 16 bases remaining between them. Germline lookup yields CDR1 SQVTM and CDR2 ANQGSEA. CDR3 coding DNA: TGCAGCGTTGTTGGGGTAGCAGCTACCACAGATACGCAGTATTTT. Translating it yields CSVVGVAATTDTQYF.

The rearrangement links TRBV14 to TRBJ1-2; a weak D match, TRBD1 (5 bases). From germline, CDR1 is SGHDN and CDR2 FVKESK. V was clipped by 0 bases and J by 4 bases, with 9 bases between them. This CDR3 has 14 residues. CDR3 nucleotides: TGTGCCAGCAGCCAAGAAAGGGGAGGCTATGGCTACACCTTC. Protein: CASSQERGGYGYTF.

The chain employs TRBV30 and TRBJ1-5; no reliable D call. Germline values: CDR1 GTSNPN, CDR2 SVGIG (reference sequence). Trimming cost V 1 base and J 3 bases, with 10 bases left between them. The CDR3 totals 14 residues. CDR3 nucleotides: TGTGCCTGGAGTGAAGGGCCCCTCAATCAGCCCCAGCATTTT. It translates to CAWSEGPLNQPQHF.

This clone appeared a single time. The rearrangement joins TRBV30 to TRBJ1-1; D remains ambiguous. The CDR3 is 15 residues long. Trimming took off 0 bases at V and 2 bases at J, with 13 bases between the two ends. In germline, CDR1 is GTSNPN, CDR2 SVGIG (reference sequence). CDR3 sequence: CAWSVHRSTNTEAFF. CDR3 DNA sequence: TGTGCCTGGAGTGTACATCGAAGCACCAACACTGAAGCTTTCTTT.

The chain joins TRBV7-9 to TRBJ2-7; TRBD1 matches at 9 bases. CDR3 length: 14 residues. The V and J ends lost 3 bases and 5 bases, in that order; junction bases with no gene match: 5. Germline loops: CDR1 SEHNR, CDR2 FQNEAQ (reference sequence). CDR3 amino acids: CASSFGQGRDEQYF. CDR3 coding DNA: TGTGCCAGCAGCTTCGGACAGGGGAGGGACGAGCAGTACTTC. Drawing the rest from reference TRBV7-9 and TRBJ2-7, the complete variable domain is DTGVSQNPRHKITKRGQNVTFRCDPISEHNRLYWYRQTLGQGPEFLTYFQNEAQLEKSRLLSDRFSAERPKGSFSTLEIQRTEQGDSAMYLCASSFGQGRDEQYFGPGTRLTVT.

The rearrangement uses TRBV4-3 and TRBJ2-7; the D is unclear. Germline V gene lookup returns CDR1 LGHNA and CDR2 YSLEER. V lost 1 base and J lost 4, with 11 bases in between. The CDR3 runs to 14 residues. CDR3 sequence: CASSQVQGSYEQYF. The CDR3 DNA reads TGCGCCAGCAGCCAAGTGCAAGGATCGTACGAGCAGTACTTC.